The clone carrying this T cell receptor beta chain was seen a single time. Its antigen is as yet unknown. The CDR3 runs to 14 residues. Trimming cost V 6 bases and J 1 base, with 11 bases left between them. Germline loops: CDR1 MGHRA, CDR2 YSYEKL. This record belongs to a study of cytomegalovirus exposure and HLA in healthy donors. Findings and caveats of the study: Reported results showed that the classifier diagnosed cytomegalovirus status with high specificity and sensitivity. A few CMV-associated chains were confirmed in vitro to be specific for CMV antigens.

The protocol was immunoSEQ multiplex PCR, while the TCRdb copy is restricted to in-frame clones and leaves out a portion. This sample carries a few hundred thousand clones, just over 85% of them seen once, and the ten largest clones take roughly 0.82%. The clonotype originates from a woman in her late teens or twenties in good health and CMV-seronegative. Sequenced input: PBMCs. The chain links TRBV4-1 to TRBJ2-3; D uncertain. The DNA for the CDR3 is TGCGCCAGCAGGGAGAGTACCGGCACAGATACGCAGTATTTT. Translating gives CASRESTGTDTQYF.